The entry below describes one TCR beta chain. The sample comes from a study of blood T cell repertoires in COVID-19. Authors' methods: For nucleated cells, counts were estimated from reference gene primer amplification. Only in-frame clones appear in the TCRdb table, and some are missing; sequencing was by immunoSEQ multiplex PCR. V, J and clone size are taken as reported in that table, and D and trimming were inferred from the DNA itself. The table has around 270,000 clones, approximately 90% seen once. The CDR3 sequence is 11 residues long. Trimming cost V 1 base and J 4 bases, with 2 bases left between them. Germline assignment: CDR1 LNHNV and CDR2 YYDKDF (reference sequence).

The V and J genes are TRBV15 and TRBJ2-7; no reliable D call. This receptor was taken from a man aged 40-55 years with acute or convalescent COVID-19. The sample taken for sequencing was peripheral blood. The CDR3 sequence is CATSRAYEQYF. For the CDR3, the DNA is TGTGCCACCAGCAGAGCTTACGAGCAGTACTTC.